This T cell receptor beta chain was found in a study of blood T cell repertoires in COVID-19. Study-level information: Nucleic acid was either cDNA or gDNA, and it came from T cells, B-cell-depleted T cells, or PBMCs.

Produced via immunoSEQ multiplex PCR; TCRdb's table is partial and in-frame only. The table lists tens of thousands of clones, less than 85% of them singletons. The germline V and J ends were trimmed by 4 bases and 7 bases, with 10 bases remaining between them. Germline loops: CDR1 SGHTA, CDR2 FQGTGA. The CDR3 is 13 residues long. V and J are TRBV7-3 and TRBJ2-2; a possible D gene is TRBD1 (6 bases). Sequencing was performed on peripheral blood. The sequence came from a woman older than 75 with acute or convalescent COVID-19. The CDR3 DNA reads TGTGCCAGCAGCTCTTTACAGGGCGGGGAGCTGTTTTTT. As protein: CASSSLQGGELFF.